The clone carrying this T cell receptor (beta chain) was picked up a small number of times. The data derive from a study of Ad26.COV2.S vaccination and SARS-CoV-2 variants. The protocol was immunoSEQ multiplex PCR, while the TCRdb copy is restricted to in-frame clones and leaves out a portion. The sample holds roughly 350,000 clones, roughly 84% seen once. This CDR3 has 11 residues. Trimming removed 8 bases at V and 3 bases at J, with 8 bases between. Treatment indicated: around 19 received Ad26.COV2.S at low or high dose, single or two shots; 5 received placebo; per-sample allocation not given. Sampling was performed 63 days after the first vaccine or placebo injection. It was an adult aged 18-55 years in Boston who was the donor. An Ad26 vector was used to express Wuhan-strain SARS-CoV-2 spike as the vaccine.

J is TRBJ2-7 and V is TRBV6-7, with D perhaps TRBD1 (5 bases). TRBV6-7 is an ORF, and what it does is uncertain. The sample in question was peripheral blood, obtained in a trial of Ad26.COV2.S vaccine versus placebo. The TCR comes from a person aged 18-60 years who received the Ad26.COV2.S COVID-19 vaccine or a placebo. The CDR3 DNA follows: TGTGCCAGCCGACAGTTCTACGAGCAGTACTTC. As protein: CASRQFYEQYF.